This T cell receptor beta chain stems from a study of siplizumab effects on memory and regulatory T cells. Study results and caveats: Apparently more diverse than memory cells, naive T cells also seemed major alloresponse contributors.

As for this clone: Its antigen remains unknown.

Here immunoSEQ multiplex PCR was the method, and the copy in TCRdb shows in-frame clones only, minus some. The sample carries some 100,000 clones, 94% recorded once. V lost 4 bases, J lost 5 bases, and 11 bases stayed unmatched. Germline CDR1 is WNHNN and CDR2 is SYGVQD (reference sequence). CDR3 length equals 17 residues. The receptor was derived from a human donor in good health. The J gene is TRBJ2-1, the V gene TRBV10-1; 10 nucleotides align to TRBD2. Sequences were obtained from Tregs sorted from blood. CDR3 region: CASSGGLAGVGNNEQFF. CDR3 bases: TGCGCCAGCAGTGGGGGTCTAGCGGGAGTAGGGAACAATGAGCAGTTCTTC.